These T cell receptor beta chains were read from a single sample in a study of T cells in Graves' hyperthyroidism and ophthalmopathy. TCRdb used MiXCR to reprocess the multiplex PCR reads, holding one entry per CDR3 protein. The table shows approximately 430,000 distinct CDR3 sequences, with 14% to 15% occurring only once. The material sequenced was blood. The receptors shown here come from a man aged 18 to 35 with Graves' ophthalmopathy. The CDR3 runs from the conserved cysteine through the conserved F or W. Each record gives: J gene, V gene, D gene, CDR3 length, clone size, CDR3 protein, CDR3 DNA. D genes are given only for firm matches. Where a row states a size, it is once, few, many or the class of an expanded clone; other rows omit it.

TRBJ2-1 | TRBV7-3 | TRBD2 | 14 | many | CASRLTSGSDEQFF | TGTGCCAGCAGACTGACTAGCGGGAGCGATGAGCAGTTCTTC
TRBJ2-3 | TRBV7-9 | NA | 14 | many | CASSLVGPRDTQYF | TGTGCCAGCAGCTTAGTTGGCCCCCGGGATACGCAGTATTTT
TRBJ2-1 | TRBV2 | NA | 15 | many | CASKASAGSGDEQFF | TGTGCCAGCAAGGCCTCGGCGGGATCAGGCGATGAGCAGTTCTTC
TRBJ1-2 | TRBV27 | TRBD1 | 14 | NA | CASRRQGGDWGYTF | TGTGCCAGCAGACGTCAAGGGGGCGACTGGGGCTACACCTTC
TRBJ2-5 | TRBV5-6 | NA | 14 | many | CASSLELPQETQYF | TGTGCCAGCAGCTTGGAACTCCCCCAAGAGACCCAGTACTTC
TRBJ1-4 | TRBV4-1 | NA | 15 | NA | CASSPNLDWNEKLFF | TGCGCCAGCAGCCCGAACCTGGACTGGAATGAAAAACTGTTTTTT
TRBJ2-7 | TRBV14 | NA | 15 | few | CASSQVTGQVYEQYF | TGTGCCAGCAGCCAAGTGACAGGCCAAGTCTACGAGCAGTACTTC
TRBJ2-7 | TRBV27 | TRBD1 | 15 | many | CASSLLGTASYEQYF | TGTGCCAGCAGTTTATTAGGGACAGCGTCCTACGAGCAGTACTTC
TRBJ2-7 | TRBV12-3/TRBV12-4 | TRBD1 | 14 | NA | CASSWRQGANEQYF | TGTGCCAGCAGTTGGCGACAGGGGGCGAACGAGCAGTACTTC
TRBJ2-5 | TRBV13 | TRBD2 | 14 | many | CASTLGLVPETQYF | TGTGCCAGCACCCTCGGACTAGTCCCAGAGACCCAGTACTTC
TRBJ2-4 | TRBV20-1 | TRBD1 | 16 | many | CSARTGQGLSKNIQYF | TGCAGTGCTAGAACTGGACAGGGTCTATCCAAAAACATTCAGTACTTC
TRBJ2-3 | TRBV30 | TRBD2 | 14 | many | CAWQTSGGPDTQYF | TGTGCCTGGCAAACTAGCGGGGGGCCCGATACGCAGTATTTT
TRBJ2-7 | TRBV20-1 | NA | 11 | many | CSATSVYEQYF | TGCAGTGCCACTTCAGTGTACGAGCAGTACTTC
TRBJ2-2 | TRBV4-1 | TRBD1 | 18 | NA | CASSQETRDRANTGELFF | TGCGCCAGCAGTCAAGAAACCCGGGACAGGGCGAACACCGGGGAGCTGTTTTTT
TRBJ2-1 | TRBV6-2/TRBV6-3 | NA | 15 | many | CASSYGGLANNEQFF | TGTGCCAGCAGTTATGGCGGTCTAGCGAACAATGAGCAGTTCTTC
TRBJ2-3 | TRBV4-1 | NA | 13 | many | CASSPIGQDTQYF | TGCGCCAGCAGCCCGATAGGACAGGATACGCAGTATTTT
TRBJ2-7 | TRBV24-1 | NA | 13 | NA | CATSDNSGYEQYF | TGTGCCACCAGTGATAACAGCGGATACGAGCAGTACTTC
TRBJ2-7 | TRBV5-1 | TRBD1 | 14 | many | CASSQDRASYEQYF | TGCGCCAGCAGCCAAGACAGGGCCTCCTACGAGCAGTACTTC
TRBJ1-5 | TRBV20-1 | NA | 12 | few | CSARGSNQPQHF | TGCAGTGCTAGGGGTAGCAATCAGCCCCAGCATTTT
TRBJ1-2 | TRBV29-1 | NA | 12 | many | CSVEDHGYGYTF | TGCAGCGTTGAAGATCATGGCTATGGCTACACCTTC
TRBJ2-5 | TRBV12-3/TRBV12-4 | NA | 14 | many | CASSLPGLQETQYF | TGTGCCAGCAGTCTTCCGGGCCTCCAAGAGACCCAGTACTTC
TRBJ1-6 | TRBV6-1 | NA | 16 | many | CASSRPGGGMYSPLHF | TGTGCCAGCAGTCGGCCCGGGGGCGGAATGTATTCACCCCTCCACTTT
TRBJ2-5 | TRBV9 | TRBD1 | 14 | few | CASSVRGREETQYF | TGTGCCAGCAGCGTCAGGGGGCGCGAAGAGACCCAGTACTTC
TRBJ1-1 | TRBV24-1 | NA | 13 | few | CATRAQGSTEAFF | TGTGCCACCAGGGCACAGGGATCCACTGAAGCTTTCTTT